This T cell receptor beta chain is from a study of T cell responses to AZD1222 COVID-19 vaccine. Whole-study results and caveats: No day 14 peak samples; only post-peak repertoires were characterized. Possibly, clonal diversity was underestimated; donors were largely white British and included more females. AZD1222 recipients seropositive at baseline numbered only 5 or 6. Breadth and depth of Spike-specific TCRs rose after two AZD1222 doses.

Produced via immunoSEQ multiplex PCR; TCRdb's table is partial and in-frame only. The sample lists 150,000 to 200,000 clones; less than 95% were seen once. About this clone: The antigen is unknown.

CDR1 MNHEY and CDR2 SVGAGI come from the germline V gene. V lost 6 bases, J lost 2 bases, and 8 bases lay in between. The CDR3 extends over 14 amino acids. This TCR was sampled from an adult who received the AZD1222 COVID-19 vaccine. This chain connects TRBV6-5 to TRBJ2-6; D uncertain. The sample was peripheral blood, taken 28 days after the second AZD1222 dose. CDR3 sequence: CASRDFAGANVLTF. The CDR3 bases are TGTGCCAGCAGGGATTTCGCTGGGGCCAACGTCCTGACTTTC.